This T cell receptor (beta chain) was found in a study of blood T cell repertoires in COVID-19. Study-wide background: Samples representing acute and convalescent COVID-19 were sourced from the United States, Italy and Spain. Sources were T cells, B-cell-depleted T cells, or PBMCs; the material itself was cDNA or gDNA.

The CDR3 consists of 15 residues. Trimming left V 5 bases short and J 3 bases short, with 14 bases between. Looked up from germline, CDR1 is SGHTA and CDR2 is FQGNSA. As processed by the authors: The authors estimated nucleated cell counts from reference gene primer amplification. Here immunoSEQ multiplex PCR was the method, and the copy in TCRdb shows in-frame clones only, minus some. For V, J and clone size, that table is used; D and trimming come from the DNA. The sample consists of about 50,000 clones, 90% of them appearing once. The TCR was taken from a man aged 35 to 55 with acute or convalescent COVID-19. What was sequenced was peripheral blood. The rearrangement uses TRBV7-2 and TRBJ2-1; D may be TRBD1 (6 bases). Here the CDR3 reads CASSPRQVGYNEQFF. DNA of the CDR3: TGTGCCAGCAGCCCTCGACAGGTCGGCTACAATGAGCAGTTCTTC.